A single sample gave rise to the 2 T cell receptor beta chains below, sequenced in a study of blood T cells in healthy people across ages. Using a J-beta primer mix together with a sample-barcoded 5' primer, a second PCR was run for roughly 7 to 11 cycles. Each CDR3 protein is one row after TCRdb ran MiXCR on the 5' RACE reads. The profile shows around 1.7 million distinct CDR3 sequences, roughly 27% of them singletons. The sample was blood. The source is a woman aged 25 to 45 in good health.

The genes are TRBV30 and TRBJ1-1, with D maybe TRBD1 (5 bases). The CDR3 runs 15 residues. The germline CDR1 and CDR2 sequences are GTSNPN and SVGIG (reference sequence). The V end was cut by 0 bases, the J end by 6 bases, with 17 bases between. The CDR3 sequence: CAWSVRSVRGSEAFF. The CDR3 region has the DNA TGTGCCTGGAGTGTTAGGTCGGTTCGGGGCTCTGAAGCTTTCTTT.

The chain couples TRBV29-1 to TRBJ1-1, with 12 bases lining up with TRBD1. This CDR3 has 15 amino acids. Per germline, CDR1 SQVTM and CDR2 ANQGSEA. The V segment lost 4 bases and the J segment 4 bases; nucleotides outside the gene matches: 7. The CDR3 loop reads CSVVGTGGRSTEAFF. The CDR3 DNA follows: TGCAGCGTTGTGGGGACAGGGGGCAGGAGCACTGAAGCTTTCTTT.